Each of the 15 T cell receptor beta chains below was sequenced from the same sample in a study of monozygotic twins with inflammatory bowel disease. Each CDR3 protein gets one entry in TCRdb, which reprocessed the 5' RACE reads and gives no DNA. Seen in this sample are over 150,000 distinct CDR3 sequences; the ten most common clones hold approximately 2.4%. What was sequenced was blood. Receptor source: a human donor with ulcerative colitis or Crohn's disease, or a healthy co-twin of an affected twin (not recorded which).

This sequence joins TRBV27 and TRBJ2-1; there is no DNA to check the TCRdb D call of TRBD2. There are 14 residues in the CDR3. Per the germline V gene, CDR1 is MNHEY and CDR2 is SMNVEV (reference sequence). CDR3: CASSLVTSGREQFF.

The chain links TRBV5-6 to TRBJ2-1; TCRdb reports TRBD1, a call that lacks DNA to check it against. This CDR3 contains 16 residues. CDR1 and CDR2 from the germline V gene are SGHDT and YYEEEE. The CDR3 sequence is CASSLATGGFYNEQFF.

The chain links TRBV28 to TRBJ2-2; TCRdb's D gene call, TRBD2, goes unchecked for lack of DNA. CDR1 and CDR2 (germline): MDHEN, SYDVKM. This CDR3 is built from 16 residues. The CDR3 here is CASRTGTSGDAGELFF.

J is TRBJ1-2 and V is TRBV5-1. There are 14 residues in the CDR3. The germline gives CDR1 SGHRS, CDR2 YFSETQ. CDR3 sequence: CASSLDRRTYGYTF.

This chain connects TRBV5-6 to TRBJ2-7; without DNA, the TCRdb call of TRBD1 cannot be checked. The germline V gene has CDR1 SGHDT and CDR2 YYEEEE. The CDR3 consists of 15 residues. The CDR3 protein is CASSLLSGSGYEQYF. The full variable domain, completed using reference TRBV5-6 and TRBJ2-7, is DAGVTQSPTHLIKTRGQQVTLRCSPKSGHDTVSWYQQALGQGPQFIFQYYEEEERQRGNFPDRFSGHQFPNYSSELNVNALLLGDSALYLCASSLLSGSGYEQYFGPGTRLTVT.

Here the CDR3 reads CASSLSGPYNEQFF. V usage is TRBV5-1 and J usage is TRBJ2-1. In germline, CDR1 is SGHRS, CDR2 YFSETQ. The CDR3 has 14 residues.

The rearrangement joins TRBV3-1 to TRBJ2-7; TCRdb proposes TRBD1, but this gene call is untestable without DNA. The CDR3 totals 13 residues. Germline V gives CDR1 LGHDT, CDR2 YNNKEL (reference sequence). The CDR3 protein is CASSQNRDGEQYF.

The chain has TRBV3-1 and TRBJ2-3; without DNA, the TCRdb call of TRBD1 cannot be checked. CDR3 size: 15 residues. Germline V gene data show CDR1 as LGHDT and CDR2 as YNNKEL (reference sequence). The CDR3 here is CASSQAGVGTDTQYF.

The chain carries TRBV28 and TRBJ2-6. CDR1 is MDHEN and CDR2 is SYDVKM in the germline V gene. The CDR3 runs to 15 residues. The CDR3 loop is CASSLRHSGANVLTF. The full variable domain, its missing parts supplied by reference TRBV28 and TRBJ2-6, is DVKVTQSSRYLVKRTGEKVFLECVQDMDHENMFWYRQDPGLGLRLIYFSYDVKMKEKGDIPEGYSVSREKKERFSLILESASTNQTSMYLCASSLRHSGANVLTFGAGSRLTVL.

V gene TRBV20-1 combines with J gene TRBJ1-6; TCRdb lists TRBD1, though no DNA is available to test this call. CDR3 length: 14 amino acids. The germline V gene has CDR1 DFQATT and CDR2 SNEGSKA (reference sequence). The CDR3 region is CSATPGTGVSPLHF.

The V call is TRBV4-2, the J call TRBJ2-5; TCRdb indicates TRBD2, and absent DNA this call remains unverified. The V gene's germline CDR1 is LGHNA and CDR2 YNFKEQ. The length of the CDR3 is 16 residues. CDR3 region: CASSQSTELGRETQYF.

This chain connects TRBV27 to TRBJ2-3. This CDR3 has 15 amino acids. CDR1 and CDR2 (germline): MNHEY, SMNVEV (reference sequence). CDR3 amino acids: CASSLLLGSTDTQYF.

The chain carries TRBV5-1 and TRBJ2-7; without DNA, the TCRdb call of TRBD1 cannot be checked. Per the germline V gene, CDR1 is SGHRS and CDR2 is YFSETQ. This CDR3 comprises 16 residues. CDR3 sequence reads: CASSLGVRGPSYEQYF.

The chain links TRBV5-1 to TRBJ1-1. This CDR3 spans 13 amino acids. The germline V gene encodes CDR1 SGHRS and CDR2 YFSETQ. The CDR3 loop reads CASSPDPNTEAFF.

This chain connects TRBV3-1 to TRBJ2-7; TCRdb lists TRBD2, though no DNA is available to test this call. The CDR3 extends over 16 amino acids. Per germline, CDR1 LGHDT and CDR2 YNNKEL (reference sequence). The CDR3 here is CASSQDWRASSYEQYF.